These 24 T cell receptor beta chains share one sample of origin, sequenced in a study of cytomegalovirus exposure and HLA in healthy donors. The primer mix had 60 Vbeta and 13 Jbeta primers. Assay used: immunoSEQ multiplex PCR; TCRdb lists only in-frame clones, some missing. The data show around 150,000 clones, roughly 80% seen once. The sequencing input was PBMCs. The receptor source for this set is a human donor in good health.

The rearrangement links TRBV5-5 to TRBJ1-4, with 7 bases lining up with TRBD1. The CDR3 covers 15 residues. Germline V CDR1 and CDR2: SGHKS, YYEKEE (reference sequence). The J segment lost 0 bases and the V segment lost 2 bases, leaving 1 base of the junction unmatched. In nucleotides, the CDR3 is TGTGCCAGCAGCTTTACAGGGGCAACTAATGAAAAACTGTTTTTT. It encodes CASSFTGATNEKLFF.

The chain joins TRBV7-9 to TRBJ2-7; 10 nucleotides align to TRBD2. This CDR3 spans 14 amino acids. Losses at the gene ends were 6 bases for V and 6 bases for J; bases not matched to a gene: 8. Germline V gives CDR1 SEHNR, CDR2 FQNEAQ (reference sequence). Written as DNA, the CDR3 is TGTGCCAGCAGTGCCTCAGCGGGGGGGCGCGAGCAGTACTTC. This codes for CASSASAGGREQYF.

The CDR3 is CASSYSQGTNYGYTF. DNA for the CDR3: TGTGCCAGCAGTTACAGCCAGGGAACTAACTATGGCTACACCTTC. The chain is built from TRBV6-5 and TRBJ1-2, with D possibly matching TRBD1 (5 bases). The V end lost 2 bases, the J end lost 0 bases, and 10 bases lay between the germline ends. Germline V gene sequence: CDR1 MNHEY, CDR2 SVGAGI. This CDR3 region has 15 residues.

This clone was counted between two and nine times. This chain links TRBV6-1 with TRBJ1-6, with 7 nucleotides matching TRBD1. V shed 3 bases, J shed 12 bases, and the junction held 5 bases outside the gene matches. The CDR3 is 13 amino acids. Germline V gives CDR1 MNHNS, CDR2 SASEGT. DNA of the CDR3: TGTGCCAGCAGTGAGGCAGGGGGATTACCCCTCCACTTT. It encodes CASSEAGGLPLHF.

This clone was counted only a few times. The chain couples TRBV6-5 to TRBJ2-7; tentatively, D is TRBD1 (6 bases). In germline, CDR1 is MNHEY, CDR2 SVGAGI. V lost 0 bases, J lost 3 bases, and 12 bases lay in between. This CDR3 comprises 15 residues. CDR3 sequence: CASSYSNEQGYEQYF. The CDR3 DNA sequence: TGTGCCAGCAGTTACTCGAATGAACAGGGCTACGAGCAGTACTTC.

The V and J genes are TRBV19 and TRBJ2-7; TRBD1 matches 9 bases. Germline V gene sequence: CDR1 LNHDA, CDR2 SQIVND (reference sequence). Unmatched junction bases numbered 19, after V lost 5 bases and J lost 5 bases. The CDR3 has 18 residues. CDR3 in amino acids: CASSGPQRSDRGVHEQYF. As DNA, the CDR3 is TGTGCCAGTAGTGGTCCCCAGAGATCGGACAGGGGTGTCCACGAGCAGTACTTC.

This rearrangement joins TRBV19 to TRBJ2-5, with a weak D call TRBD2 (6 bases). The V gene lost 5 bases and the J gene lost 7 bases, with 17 bases spanning the gap. From germline, CDR1 is LNHDA and CDR2 SQIVND (reference sequence). This CDR3 contains 14 residues. Here the CDR3 DNA reads TGTGCCAGTAGTTCCGGACTTGCAGCGGGGACCCAGTACTTC. As protein: CASSSGLAAGTQYF.

This clone was seen just once. The chain carries TRBV11-2 and TRBJ1-2; D may be TRBD1 (6 bases). The V and J ends lost 0 bases and 4 bases respectively, with 12 bases between them. The CDR3 runs 15 residues. Germline CDR1 SGHAT, CDR2 FQNNGV. CDR3 sequence (DNA): TGTGCCAGCAGCTTAGATCGGACAGTGCCCTATGGCTACACCTTC. Protein: CASSLDRTVPYGYTF.

The CDR3 coding sequence is TGTGCCAGCAGGGAGGGGCCGCCGTCTTCGTTGGCCCAGTACTTC. Its protein is CASREGPPSSLAQYF. The chain carries TRBV7-9 and TRBJ2-5; D is perhaps TRBD2 (6 bases). Looked up from germline, CDR1 is SEHNR and CDR2 is FQNEAQ (reference sequence). The CDR3 contains 15 residues. V lost 6 bases and J lost 9, with 23 bases in between.

V usage is TRBV6-4 and J usage is TRBJ2-3, with 12 bases identical to TRBD2. V lost 8 bases and J lost 8; bases outside the gene matches: 8. From germline, CDR1 is MRHNA and CDR2 SNTAGT. This CDR3 has 14 residues. CDR3 DNA sequence: TGTGCCAGCGCCAGACTAGCGGGGGATTCTACGCAGTATTTT. Translating it yields CASARLAGDSTQYF.

The chain has TRBV9 and TRBJ2-2; 10 bases are a match to TRBD2. CDR1 and CDR2 (germline): SGDLS, YYNGEE. Trimming cost V 3 bases and J 1 base; bases outside gene matches: 3. This CDR3 has 16 amino acids. The CDR3 loop reads CASSGAGGRNTGELFF. The CDR3 region has the DNA TGTGCCAGCAGCGGAGCGGGGGGGAGGAACACCGGGGAGCTGTTTTTT.

The chain employs TRBV27 and TRBJ1-2; 8 bases match TRBD1. CDR3 length equals 15 residues. Germline V CDR1 and CDR2: MNHEY, SMNVEV (reference sequence). The junction had 12 bases not matched to a gene; V was cut back by 9 bases and J by 3 bases. CDR3 in amino acids: CARLGAGQEDYGYTF. CDR3 DNA: TGTGCCAGGTTGGGTGCGGGACAGGAAGACTATGGCTACACCTTC.

This chain links TRBV27 with TRBJ1-5; D is possibly TRBD1 (5 bases). Between the trimmed V and J ends, which lost 2 bases and 0 bases, there was a span of 23 bases. The CDR3 totals 20 residues. Germline CDR1 MNHEY, CDR2 SMNVEV (reference sequence). For the CDR3, the DNA is TGTGCCAGCAGTTTAAGGGGTAGATCTTCAAGTTTATATAGCAATCAGCCCCAGCATTTT. Its protein product is CASSLRGRSSSLYSNQPQHF.

The CDR3 loop reads CASSVLTGEQYF. The CDR3 DNA follows: TGTGCCAGCAGTGTGCTTACAGGCGAGCAGTACTTC. The chain has TRBV28 and TRBJ2-7; D is possibly TRBD1 (5 bases). Trimming shortened V by 5 bases and J by 6 bases, and 11 bases separated the two germline ends. The V gene's germline CDR1 is MDHEN and CDR2 SYDVKM. CDR3 length: 12 residues.

The CDR3 loop reads CASSGGGVLSGTQYF. The DNA for the CDR3 is TGTGCCAGCAGCGGGGGGGGAGTGCTGAGTGGGACCCAGTACTTC. The rearrangement joins TRBV5-4 to TRBJ2-5; 7 nucleotides line up with TRBD2. The CDR3 contains 15 residues. The J segment lost 7 bases and the V segment lost 4 bases, leaving 13 bases of the junction unmatched. Germline loops: CDR1 SGHNT, CDR2 YYREEE (reference sequence).

This chain connects TRBV5-6 to TRBJ2-1; 7 nucleotides align to TRBD1. The J segment lost 9 bases and the V segment lost 1 base, leaving 4 bases of the junction unmatched. Per germline, CDR1 SGHDT and CDR2 YYEEEE. This CDR3 comprises 13 residues. CDR3 in DNA: TGTGCCAGCAGCTTGACAGGGGCGATTGAGCAGTTCTTC. Amino acid sequence: CASSLTGAIEQFF. The whole variable domain, remainder taken from reference TRBV5-6 and TRBJ2-1, is DAGVTQSPTHLIKTRGQQVTLRCSPKSGHDTVSWYQQALGQGPQFIFQYYEEEERQRGNFPDRFSGHQFPNYSSELNVNALLLGDSALYLCASSLTGAIEQFFGPGTRLTVL.

The gene calls are TRBV6-6 and TRBJ2-2; possibly TRBD2 for D (5 bases). Trimming stripped 3 bases from V and 1 base from J, with 9 bases between. This CDR3 has 15 residues. Germline V gene data show CDR1 as MNHNY and CDR2 as SVGAGI (reference sequence). The CDR3 here is CASSYEGWNTGELFF. CDR3 nucleotides: TGTGCCAGCAGTTATGAGGGTTGGAACACCGGGGAGCTGTTTTTT.

The chain couples TRBV7-2 to TRBJ2-7; maybe TRBD2 (6 bases). Trimming stripped 2 bases from V and 3 bases from J, with 11 bases between. The CDR3 has 14 residues. The germline CDR1 and CDR2 sequences are SGHTA and FQGNSA. In DNA form, the CDR3 reads TGTGCCAGCAGCTTACCGGCCGGGGGCTACGAGCAGTACTTC. It specifies CASSLPAGGYEQYF.

CDR3 coding DNA: TGTGCCAGCAGCGAGGAGCGGGGGGGCGGATTAGATACGCAGTATTTT. Translating gives CASSEERGGGLDTQYF. The chain couples TRBV7-9 to TRBJ2-3; TRBD2 matches 10 bases. Germline assignment: CDR1 SEHNR and CDR2 FQNEAQ (reference sequence). The CDR3 totals 16 residues. V gave up 5 bases and J gave up 5 bases; unmatched junction bases: 10.

The chain carries TRBV5-4 and TRBJ2-3, with 8 bases fitting TRBD2. The CDR3 contains 16 residues. Germline lookup yields CDR1 SGHNT and CDR2 YYREEE (reference sequence). Germline trimming cut 3 bases from V and 3 bases from J; bases unmatched to any gene: 9. The CDR3 nucleotides are TGTGCCAGCAGCTCCCAGCTTAGCGGGGTAACAGATACGCAGTATTTT. It specifies CASSSQLSGVTDTQYF.

Remarks on this clone: The junction and the germline gene differ at one end; a read error may be behind it. The V gene is TRBV29-1, the J gene TRBJ1-1; D is possibly TRBD1 (5 bases). Germline CDR1 is SQVTM and CDR2 is ANQGSEA. CDR3 length: 13 residues. CDR3 DNA: TGCAGCCTTGACGGGGGAGTGAACACTGAAGCTTTCTTT. This sequence encodes CSLDGGVNTEAFF.

The chain joins TRBV7-9 to TRBJ2-5; no clear D. The CDR3 sequence is 11 residues long. V was clipped by 6 bases and J by 9 bases, with 11 bases between them. Looked up from germline, CDR1 is SEHNR and CDR2 is FQNEAQ (reference sequence). CDR3 residues: CASSLGVAQYF. As DNA, the CDR3 is TGTGCCAGCAGTCTCGGTGTGGCCCAGTACTTC.

The chain joins TRBV6-1 to TRBJ1-1, with D uncertain. The V end was cut by 7 bases, the J end by 6 bases, with 9 bases between. Germline V CDR1 and CDR2: MNHNS, SASEGT. CDR3 length: 11 residues. CDR3 region: CASTWAAEAFF. The CDR3, as DNA: TGTGCCAGCACATGGGCCGCTGAAGCTTTCTTT.

J is TRBJ1-2 and V is TRBV29-1; D unresolved. The V gene lost 3 bases and the J gene lost 8 bases, with 25 bases spanning the gap. In germline, CDR1 is SQVTM, CDR2 ANQGSEA. This CDR3 spans 16 amino acids. The CDR3 DNA reads as TGCAGCGTTGAGGGGAGGAGTTCGAATGGAGTGGACGGCTACACCTTC. Translation: CSVEGRSSNGVDGYTF.